Listed here are 26 T cell receptor beta chains from one sample, sequenced in a study of blood T cell repertoires in COVID-19. Measured with immunoSEQ multiplex PCR; TCRdb has only the in-frame clones, and not every one. This table has about 260,000 clones, about nine tenths appearing once. Input material: PBMCs or T cells enriched from blood (not recorded which). The receptors originated from a middle-aged man who had been exposed to COVID-19.

This sequence joins TRBV9 and TRBJ2-3; TRBD1 matches at 7 bases. There are 15 residues in the CDR3. The V gene's germline CDR1 is SGDLS and CDR2 YYNGEE. Trimming cost V 4 bases and J 0 bases; bases outside gene matches: 5. The CDR3 DNA reads as TGTGCCAGCAGCAACGACAGGGTAAGCACAGATACGCAGTATTTT. Amino acids: CASSNDRVSTDTQYF.

The rearrangement joins TRBV18 to TRBJ2-7; maybe TRBD2 (5 bases). The CDR3 is 13 residues long. Trimming removed 5 bases at V and 6 bases at J, with 14 bases between. From germline, CDR1 is KGHSH and CDR2 LQKENI. The CDR3 DNA follows: TGTGCCAGCTCATCGGACTGGGAGCGCGAGCAGTACTTC. Its translation: CASSSDWEREQYF.

The chain has TRBV27 and TRBJ2-1; TRBD2 matches 7 bases. The CDR3 contains 17 residues. Germline V gene data show CDR1 as MNHEY and CDR2 as SMNVEV (reference sequence). The junction had 6 bases not matched to a gene; V was cut back by 1 base and J by 0 bases. The CDR3 protein is CASSLLGGVGSYNEQFF. CDR3 bases: TGTGCCAGCAGTTTATTGGGAGGGGTCGGCTCCTACAATGAGCAGTTCTTC.

This rearrangement joins TRBV28 to TRBJ2-3, with D possibly TRBD2 on 6 matching bases. Germline V CDR1 and CDR2: MDHEN, SYDVKM. V lost 7 bases to trimming and J lost 0 bases, with 14 bases between them. The CDR3 consists of 15 residues. This chain's CDR3 is CASTFRGWSTDTQYF. The CDR3 coding sequence is TGTGCCAGCACCTTCCGGGGGTGGAGCACAGATACGCAGTATTTT.

This chain joins TRBV21-1 and TRBJ1-4; the table's D call, TRBD1, has no DNA check behind it. TRBV21-1 is a known pseudogene. The CDR3 has 16 amino acids. Here the CDR3 DNA reads TGTGCCAGCAGCAAAATCGAAGGGCAGGGGGATGAAAAACTGTTTTTT. The encoded protein is CASSKIEGQGDEKLFF.

CDR3 sequence reads: CASSSTTGSSYNEQFF. As DNA, the CDR3 is TGTGCCAGCAGCTCCACGACAGGGTCGTCCTACAATGAGCAGTTCTTC. The chain has TRBV9 and TRBJ2-1; 7 bases line up with TRBD1. The CDR3 length is 16 residues. J lost 1 base, V lost 4 bases, and 8 bases had no gene match. The germline CDR1 and CDR2 sequences are SGDLS and YYNGEE.

This chain joins TRBV28 and TRBJ2-4; a possible D gene is TRBD1 (6 bases). Trimming took 3 bases from V and 5 from J, leaving 8 bases between them. This CDR3 is 13 amino acids long. Germline CDR1 and CDR2: MDHEN and SYDVKM. CDR3 protein: CASSFAGENIQYF. In DNA, the CDR3 is TGTGCCAGCAGTTTCGCAGGGGAAAACATTCAGTACTTC. Full variable domain (missing parts from reference TRBV28 and TRBJ2-4): DVKVTQSSRYLVKRTGEKVFLECVQDMDHENMFWYRQDPGLGLRLIYFSYDVKMKEKGDIPEGYSVSREKKERFSLILESASTNQTSMYLCASSFAGENIQYFGAGTRLSVL.

This clone was seen only once. This chain uses TRBV28 with TRBJ1-5, with TRBD1 identical over 7 bases. The CDR3 has 16 residues. Per the germline V gene, CDR1 is MDHEN and CDR2 is SYDVKM. J gave up 0 bases and V 10 bases, and 12 bases lay outside the gene matches. The CDR3 sequence: CATFDRERTSNQPQHF. Written as DNA, the CDR3 is TGTGCCACCTTTGACAGGGAGCGAACTAGCAATCAGCCCCAGCATTTT. Together with reference TRBV28 and TRBJ1-5, the CDR3 gives the full variable domain: DVKVTQSSRYLVKRTGEKVFLECVQDMDHENMFWYRQDPGLGLRLIYFSYDVKMKEKGDIPEGYSVSREKKERFSLILESASTNQTSMYLCATFDRERTSNQPQHFGDGTRLSIL.

J is TRBJ2-1 and V is TRBV24-1, with 8 bases matching TRBD2. The CDR3 spans 16 residues. V lost 4 bases, J lost 3 bases, and 7 bases stayed unmatched. Germline-derived CDR1 and CDR2 are KGHDR and SFDVKD. CDR3 in amino acids: CATSENIAGGYNEQFF. CDR3 bases: TGTGCCACCAGTGAGAATATTGCGGGAGGCTACAATGAGCAGTTCTTC.

The chain employs TRBV7-9 and TRBJ2-4, with 9 bases lining up with TRBD1. The CDR3 consists of 17 residues. Germline V lookup: CDR1 SEHNR, CDR2 FQNEAQ (reference sequence). The J segment lost 1 base and the V segment lost 4 bases, leaving 8 bases of the junction unmatched. In DNA form, the CDR3 reads TGTGCCAGCAGCTCGTATAGGACAGGGGTGGCCAAAAACATTCAGTACTTC. Translated, it gives CASSSYRTGVAKNIQYF. The whole variable domain, filled in from reference TRBV7-9 and TRBJ2-4, reads DTGVSQNPRHKITKRGQNVTFRCDPISEHNRLYWYRQTLGQGPEFLTYFQNEAQLEKSRLLSDRFSAERPKGSFSTLEIQRTEQGDSAMYLCASSSYRTGVAKNIQYFGAGTRLSVL.

The chain is built from TRBV5-1 and TRBJ2-1, with D maybe TRBD2 (5 bases). The CDR3 has 18 amino acids. Trimming took 1 base from V and 4 from J, leaving 21 bases between them. From germline, CDR1 is SGHRS and CDR2 YFSETQ. The CDR3 DNA sequence: TGCGCCAGCAGCTTGAACGGAGGAACAACAAGGAGATACAATGAGCAGTTCTTC. Amino acid sequence: CASSLNGGTTRRYNEQFF.

This rearrangement joins TRBV5-4 to TRBJ2-1; 9 positions agree with TRBD1. The V gene end was trimmed by 4 bases and the J gene end by 3 bases; junction bases not matched to a gene: 5. CDR1 is SGHNT and CDR2 is YYREEE in the germline V gene (reference sequence). The CDR3 loop spans 15 amino acids. This chain's CDR3 is CASSVTGGYYNEQFF. The CDR3 nucleotides are TGTGCCAGCAGCGTGACAGGGGGGTACTACAATGAGCAGTTCTTC.

The V and J genes are TRBV5-1 and TRBJ1-2; the match to TRBD1 covers 8 bases. V gave up 0 bases and J gave up 3 bases; unmatched junction bases: 4. This CDR3 comprises 15 residues. Germline V gives CDR1 SGHRS, CDR2 YFSETQ. CDR3 amino acids: CASSLVPGQDYGYTF. CDR3 sequence (DNA): TGCGCCAGCAGCTTGGTCCCGGGACAGGACTATGGCTACACCTTC. Supplemented by reference TRBV5-1 and TRBJ1-2, the full variable domain reads KAGVTQTPRYLIKTRGQQVTLSCSPISGHRSVSWYQQTPGQGLQFLFEYFSETQRNKGNFPGRFSGRQFSNSRSEMNVSTLELGDSALYLCASSLVPGQDYGYTFGSGTRLTVV.

The rearrangement joins TRBV18 to TRBJ1-2; a possible D gene is TRBD1 (6 bases). Germline CDR1 is KGHSH and CDR2 is LQKENI. V was shortened by 0 bases and J by 3 bases, with 8 bases between the two germline ends. This CDR3 spans 14 amino acids. CDR3 coding DNA: TGTGCCAGCTCACCACCCGGACAGTACTATGGCTACACCTTC. This gives the protein CASSPPGQYYGYTF. The full variable domain, in which reference TRBV18 and TRBJ1-2 provide the parts outside the CDR3, is NAGVMQNPRHLVRRRGQEARLRCSPMKGHSHVYWYRQLPEEGLKFMVYLQKENIIDESGMPKERFSAEFPKEGPSILRIQQVVRGDSAAYFCASSPPGQYYGYTFGSGTRLTVV.

This sequence joins TRBV18 and TRBJ2-3; D remains ambiguous. This CDR3 has 14 residues. V lost 3 bases to trimming and J lost 6 bases, with 13 bases between them. The germline gives CDR1 KGHSH, CDR2 LQKENI. CDR3 amino acids: CASSPSPRVDTQYF. Here the CDR3 DNA reads TGTGCCAGCTCACCTTCGCCACGGGTGGATACGCAGTATTTT.

V gene TRBV5-1 combines with J gene TRBJ2-1; TRBD2 matches at 11 bases. The CDR3 is 15 amino acids. CDR1 is SGHRS, CDR2 YFSETQ, per germline. Trimming cost V 6 bases and J 8 bases; bases outside gene matches: 10. The CDR3 DNA follows: TGCGCCAGCAACGTACTAGCGGGAGCAGCGTATGAGCAGTTCTTC. Encoded protein: CASNVLAGAAYEQFF.

The chain joins TRBV18 to TRBJ1-4; possible D gene TRBD1, 5 bases. The V end lost 3 bases, the J end lost 6 bases, and 11 bases lay between the germline ends. CDR1 is KGHSH, CDR2 LQKENI, per germline. CDR3 length: 14 residues. The CDR3 loop is CASSPAGGDEKLFF. The CDR3 DNA follows: TGTGCCAGCTCACCTGCGGGGGGGGATGAAAAACTGTTTTTT.

The rearrangement uses TRBV7-8 and TRBJ1-5; possible D gene TRBD1, 5 bases. The CDR3 covers 15 residues. CDR1 SGHVS and CDR2 FQNEAQ come from the germline V gene. Trimming pared 5 bases from V and 7 bases from J, leaving 18 bases between. The DNA for the CDR3 is TGTGCCAGCAGCCTCAGTGGGGCAGGAAACCAGCCCCAGCATTTT. Protein sequence: CASSLSGAGNQPQHF.

Points on this clone: Other nucleotide sequences from this sample produce the same CDR3. V usage is TRBV5-1 and J usage is TRBJ2-3; D call uncertain. The CDR3 runs to 14 residues. Germline V lookup: CDR1 SGHRS, CDR2 YFSETQ. Trimming took off 0 bases at V and 0 bases at J, with 5 bases between the two ends. In DNA form, the CDR3 reads TGCGCCAGCAGCTTGGTTCAGAGCACAGATACGCAGTATTTT. It yields the protein CASSLVQSTDTQYF.

The chain joins TRBV18 to TRBJ1-3; 7 bases are shared with TRBD1. CDR1 and CDR2 (germline): KGHSH, LQKENI. The CDR3 spans 15 residues. V was clipped by 4 bases and J by 0 bases; unmatched bases: 3. The CDR3 region is CASSLQGYSGNTIYF. The CDR3, as DNA: TGTGCCAGCTCACTACAGGGGTACTCTGGAAACACCATATATTTT.

The chain uses TRBV5-1 and TRBJ2-7, with D hard to call. Per germline, CDR1 SGHRS and CDR2 YFSETQ. The CDR3 runs 14 residues. V gave up 0 bases and J gave up 6 bases, with 13 bases separating them. The CDR3 DNA reads TGCGCCAGCAGCTTGGTTCAGACATCCCTCGAGCAGTACTTC. Residues: CASSLVQTSLEQYF.

The chain carries TRBV27 and TRBJ2-6, with 10 bases matching TRBD2. This CDR3 has 22 residues. Per the germline V gene, CDR1 is MNHEY and CDR2 is SMNVEV (reference sequence). The trim removed 3 bases at V and 3 bases at J, leaving 20 bases unmatched. The DNA for the CDR3 is TGTGCCAGCAGTTTCCTACCCGGGACTAGCGTGCGGACCCTCTTTGGGGCCAACGTCCTGACTTTC. Protein sequence: CASSFLPGTSVRTLFGANVLTF.

V is TRBV7-9 and J is TRBJ1-6; D is undetermined. The CDR3 length is 14 residues. V lost 2 bases and J 4 bases, leaving 6 bases between the germline ends. Germline CDR1 SEHNR, CDR2 FQNEAQ (reference sequence). CDR3 amino acids: CASSLLQYNSPLHF. CDR3 coding DNA: TGTGCCAGCAGCTTATTACAGTATAATTCACCCCTCCACTTT.

V and J are TRBV5-1 and TRBJ1-2; 7 bases are shared with TRBD1. This CDR3 is built from 17 residues. Unmatched junction bases numbered 20, after V lost 4 bases and J lost 8 bases. Germline V lookup: CDR1 SGHRS, CDR2 YFSETQ. For the CDR3, the DNA is TGCGCCAGCAGCGCAGGGGGACGCTCTGGACAGGTCAAAGGCTACACCTTC. Amino acid sequence: CASSAGGRSGQVKGYTF. Complete variable domain (other parts from reference TRBV5-1 and TRBJ1-2): KAGVTQTPRYLIKTRGQQVTLSCSPISGHRSVSWYQQTPGQGLQFLFEYFSETQRNKGNFPGRFSGRQFSNSRSEMNVSTLELGDSALYLCASSAGGRSGQVKGYTFGSGTRLTVV.

Of note for this clone: The same CDR3 also results from other DNA sequences found in this sample. The chain combines TRBV2 with TRBJ1-5, with 9 bases fitting TRBD1. V trimming: 9 bases; J trimming: 1 base; junction bases outside the gene matches: 4. Germline V lookup: CDR1 SNHLY, CDR2 FYNNEI. The CDR3 has 14 amino acids. The CDR3, as DNA: TGTGCCAGTTCAGGACAGGGGAGCAATCAGCCCCAGCATTTT. Translated, it gives CASSGQGSNQPQHF.

V gene TRBV29-1 combines with J gene TRBJ2-1; 11 bases fit TRBD2. Per the germline V gene, CDR1 is SQVTM and CDR2 is ANQGSEA. The V and J ends lost 4 bases and 2 bases, in that order; junction bases with no gene match: 7. The CDR3 contains 16 residues. CDR3 sequence reads: CSVGGTSGLTYNEQFF. CDR3 nucleotides: TGCAGCGTTGGGGGGACTAGCGGTCTAACCTACAATGAGCAGTTCTTC.